This TCR beta chain was sequenced during a study of T cell changes during pregnancy in multiple sclerosis. The method was immunoSEQ multiplex PCR; TCRdb's version includes in-frame clones alone and lacks a portion of them. The data contain 14,000 to 15,000 clones, 86% of them singletons. V gave up 6 bases and J gave up 0 bases; unmatched junction bases: 10. The CDR3 contains 17 residues. The sequencing here drew on CD8+ T cells from peripheral blood mononuclear cells, taken in the first trimester of pregnancy. The chain recombines TRBV6-7 with TRBJ2-3; 9 positions match TRBD2. TRBV6-7 is flagged as an ORF with uncertain function. This receptor was taken from a female donor with multiple sclerosis, enrolled in a pregnancy study. The CDR3 protein is CASSEGGGEVSTDTQYF. The CDR3 region has the DNA TGTGCCAGCAGCGAAGGCGGGGGGGAGGTGAGCACAGATACGCAGTATTTT.